The 8 T cell receptor beta chains presented below share a single source sample, sequenced in a study of CXCR3-negative and CXCR3-positive naive CD8 T cells. The libraries of TRB cDNA were prepared using 5' RACE with UMI labels. TCRdb reanalyzed the 5' RACE reads and collapses them to one entry per CDR3 protein, without DNA. This table lists 120,000 to 150,000 distinct CDR3 sequences. Whole-study results and caveats: The study found more hydrophobic TRB CDR3s in CXCR3-positive naive cells than in CXCR3-negative naive cells.

No antigen is known for these receptors. The specimen sequenced was naive CXCR3+ CD8+ T cells from blood. Described subset: CD45RO-CCR7+CD27+CD95- naive CD8+ T cells expressing CXCR3 (TNR3+). The receptor source for this set is a human donor in good health. Some clones in this sample may be carry-over from other donors' samples.

V gene TRBV29-1 combines with J gene TRBJ2-7; TCRdb's assignment of TRBD1 cannot be checked, as there is no DNA. The CDR3 loop spans 11 amino acids. Germline V gene data show CDR1 as SQVTM and CDR2 as ANQGSEA. The CDR3 reads CSVFDGAEQYF.

This chain uses TRBV7-9 with TRBJ1-6. The length of the CDR3 is 15 residues. Germline CDR1 is SEHNR and CDR2 is FQNEAQ (reference sequence). The CDR3 spells CASSLFGTADSPLHF.

The chain combines TRBV7-9 with TRBJ1-2. Germline values: CDR1 SEHNR, CDR2 FQNEAQ (reference sequence). This CDR3 contains 16 residues. This CDR3 is CASSLAGSPTNYGYTF.

The V call is TRBV12-3 or TRBV12-4, the J call TRBJ2-7; TCRdb's assignment of TRBD1 cannot be checked, as there is no DNA. The CDR3 covers 15 residues. The CDR3 here is CASSYSGSRAYEQYF.

The V call is TRBV29-1, the J call TRBJ1-1; TCRdb outputs TRBD1, but without DNA this stays unchecked. Looked up from germline, CDR1 is SQVTM and CDR2 is ANQGSEA. The CDR3 consists of 14 residues. The chain's CDR3 is CSVEGLDSFTEAFF.

The chain joins TRBV7-9 to TRBJ2-5. This CDR3 spans 14 amino acids. CDR1 is SEHNR, CDR2 FQNEAQ, per germline (reference sequence). The CDR3 spells CASSLFFGQETQYF. The whole variable domain, filled in from reference TRBV7-9 and TRBJ2-5, reads DTGVSQNPRHKITKRGQNVTFRCDPISEHNRLYWYRQTLGQGPEFLTYFQNEAQLEKSRLLSDRFSAERPKGSFSTLEIQRTEQGDSAMYLCASSLFFGQETQYFGPGTRLLVL.

This chain connects TRBV29-1 to TRBJ2-1; there is no DNA to check the TCRdb D call of TRBD2. This CDR3 spans 11 amino acids. CDR1 and CDR2 (germline): SQVTM, ANQGSEA. CDR3: CSVTSEDEQFF.

J is TRBJ2-1 and V is TRBV14; TCRdb selects TRBD1, and the lack of DNA leaves this call unchecked. Germline V gene lookup returns CDR1 SGHDN and CDR2 FVKESK. The CDR3 is 17 residues long. This CDR3 reads CASSQDPDRANYNEQFF.